Reported below is one TCR beta chain. Antigen unknown. The sample comes from a study of blood T cells in healthy people across ages. General observations from the study: A greater number of naive CD4+ cells and higher diversity distinguished long-lived donors from aged donors.

CDR3 length: 12 residues. Germline CDR1 reads LGHDT; CDR2 reads YNNKEL (reference sequence). With 1 base removed from V and 8 bases from J, the gap between germline ends came to 8 bases. The second PCR ran roughly 7 to 11 cycles with a sample-barcoded 5' primer and J-beta primers. Samples each returned at least 3 million CDR3-containing paired-end reads. TCRdb re-derived calls from the 5' RACE reads in MiXCR, one entry per CDR3 protein. The profile shows about 800,000 distinct CDR3 sequences, just under 25% of them singletons. The sample was also linked to a second study, of T cells of mothers and their children. This second study notes: Sequencing got over 9.5 million TCR beta CDR3 reads from each mother and several million from each child. The shaping of TCR recombination output by thymic selection is similar in related and unrelated pairs.

The sequenced sample consisted of blood. This TCR derives from a boy aged 5 to 17 in good health. The V gene is TRBV3-1, the J gene TRBJ1-2, with D unresolved. CDR3 in amino acids: CASSQGSPGYTF. The CDR3 region has the DNA TGTGCCAGCAGCCAAGGCAGCCCCGGCTACACCTTC.